There are a few counts of the clone carrying this T cell receptor beta chain. A much larger clone lies a single base off, so this may be a read error. The CDR3 is made up of 18 amino acids. Germline CDR1 reads LGHDT; CDR2 reads YNNKEL (reference sequence). Primed by a sample-barcoded 5' primer and a J-beta primer mix, a second PCR proceeded for 7 to 11 cycles. The template-switch adaptor, which had 12 random nucleotides, put a tag on each cDNA molecule. Via MiXCR, TCRdb re-called the 5' RACE reads, giving one row per CDR3 protein. Here the sample spans hundreds of thousands of distinct CDR3 sequences, about a third being singletons. The data stem from a study of blood T cells in healthy people across ages.

Sequenced material: blood. This rearrangement joins TRBV3-1 to TRBJ2-7, with 7 nucleotides matching TRBD2. Near its end, the DNA agrees better with TRBJ2-5, so the J call may be wrong. This receptor was obtained from an elderly woman in good health. The CDR3 is CASSQDEYRSRTGGTQYF. As DNA, the CDR3 is TGTGCCAGCAGCCAAGACGAATACAGGTCGAGAACGGGGGGGACCCAGTACTTC.